These 22 T cell receptor beta chains were sequenced from one sample in a study of blood T cells in healthy people across ages. A second PCR of roughly 7 to 11 cycles used a sample-barcoded 5' primer and a J-beta primer mix. TCRdb reprocessed the 5' RACE reads with MiXCR, giving one entry per CDR3 protein. Of fewer than 600,000 distinct CDR3 sequences detected, about a quarter appear once; the ten largest clones hold over 3.5%. These same data were also listed under a study on T cells of mothers and their children.

The specimen sequenced was blood. The receptors here all came from a boy between 2 and 10 years old in good health.

The chain couples TRBV12-3 or TRBV12-4 to TRBJ1-2; D is possibly TRBD1 (5 bases). There are 14 residues in the CDR3. Trimming shortened V by 6 bases and J by 6 bases, and 17 bases separated the two germline ends. CDR3 coding DNA: TGTGCCAGCAGGACTTTGGGGGGGTATGATGGCTACACCTTC. Amino acids: CASRTLGGYDGYTF.

This clonotype has just a few counts. The chain couples TRBV30 to TRBJ2-3; 9 bases match TRBD2. This CDR3 has 14 residues. Trimming took 5 bases from V and 0 from J; bases not matched to a gene: 3. CDR1 is GTSNPN, CDR2 SVGIG, per germline (reference sequence). Here the CDR3 DNA reads TGTGCCTGGTCCGGACTAGCGAGCACAGATACGCAGTATTTT. This translates into CAWSGLASTDTQYF. Full variable domain (remainder filled in from reference TRBV30 and TRBJ2-3): SQTIHQWPATLVQPVGSPLSLECTVEGTSNPNLYWYRQAAGRGLQLLFYSVGIGQISSEVPQNLSASRPQDRQFILSSKKLLLSDSGFYLCAWSGLASTDTQYFGPGTRLTVL.

This clonotype was counted between two and nine times. The V call is TRBV10-3, the J call TRBJ2-7; 12 bases match TRBD2. Losses at the gene ends were 9 bases for V and 5 bases for J; bases not matched to a gene: 14. Germline assignment: CDR1 ENHRY and CDR2 SYGVKD. The CDR3 is 16 amino acids. CDR3 DNA sequence: TGTGCCATTTTTCCGGCTAGCGGGAGGGCCATCCACGAGCAGTACTTC. Its protein product is CAIFPASGRAIHEQYF.

Only a few counts were recorded for this clonotype. V usage is TRBV5-1 and J usage is TRBJ2-6, with D possibly matching TRBD2 (6 bases). Trimming removed 3 bases from V and 0 bases from J, with 16 bases in between. This CDR3 has 18 amino acids. The germline V gene encodes CDR1 SGHRS and CDR2 YFSETQ. The CDR3 sequence is CASSSGSSAISGANVLTF. The DNA of the CDR3 is TGCGCCAGCAGCTCCGGGAGTTCGGCCATCTCTGGGGCCAACGTCCTGACTTTC. The full variable domain, completed using reference TRBV5-1 and TRBJ2-6, is KAGVTQTPRYLIKTRGQQVTLSCSPISGHRSVSWYQQTPGQGLQFLFEYFSETQRNKGNFPGRFSGRQFSNSRSEMNVSTLELGDSALYLCASSSGSSAISGANVLTFGAGSRLTVL.

The chain employs TRBV6-5 and TRBJ2-3; D unresolved. Trimming stripped 0 bases from V and 2 bases from J, with 9 bases between. Germline-derived CDR1 and CDR2 are MNHEY and SVGAGI. This CDR3 spans 15 amino acids. The CDR3 loop is CASSYSRQITDTQYF. The CDR3 DNA reads TGTGCCAGCAGTTACTCGAGGCAAATCACAGATACGCAGTATTTT.

This clonotype was observed a few times. The rearrangement joins TRBV6-6 to TRBJ2-5, with D uncertain. The J call may be in error: the DNA end matches TRBJ2-1 better. Germline V lookup: CDR1 MNHNY, CDR2 SVGAGI (reference sequence). The CDR3 is 13 residues long. The CDR3 sequence is CASSYSVRDEQFF. The CDR3 coding sequence is TGTGCCAGCAGTTACTCCGTGCGTGATGAGCAGTTCTTC.

This clonotype was picked up many times. The chain employs TRBV29-1 and TRBJ2-5, with TRBD2 identical over 10 bases. The germline CDR1 and CDR2 sequences are SQVTM and ANQGSEA. The CDR3 loop spans 14 amino acids. V shed 7 bases and J 1 base; nucleotides not matched to a gene: 6. Written as DNA, the CDR3 is TGCAGCGGCGGCGGGACTAGCGTCCAAGAGACCCAGTACTTC. It is translated as CSGGGTSVQETQYF.

The rearrangement uses TRBV5-1 and TRBJ2-5; 8 nucleotides match TRBD2. With 2 bases clipped from V and 5 bases from J, the junction kept 14 bases outside the gene matches. Germline V gene lookup returns CDR1 SGHRS and CDR2 YFSETQ. CDR3 size: 17 residues. The CDR3 DNA reads TGCGCCAGCAGCTTCCGGACTAGCCCACCGGGGAGGGAGACCCAGTACTTC. Translated, it gives CASSFRTSPPGRETQYF.

In its sample, this clonotype was seen a few times. The CDR3 DNA reads TGCGCCAGCAGGGATCCGAACACTGAAGCTTTCTTT. Its protein product is CASRDPNTEAFF. The chain couples TRBV10-2 to TRBJ1-1; D not certain. The V gene's germline CDR1 is WSHSY and CDR2 SAAADI. The CDR3 consists of 12 residues. V lost 6 bases, J lost 1 base, and 6 bases lay in between.

The rearrangement uses TRBV7-9 and TRBJ2-1; 13 bases fit TRBD2. Germline V lookup: CDR1 SEHNR, CDR2 FQNEAQ (reference sequence). J gave up 0 bases and V 4 bases, and 0 bases lay outside the gene matches. This CDR3 is 16 amino acids long. CDR3 sequence (DNA): TGTGCCAGCAGCTGGACTAGCGGGAGCTCCTACAATGAGCAGTTCTTC. Encoded protein: CASSWTSGSSYNEQFF.

V gene TRBV15 combines with J gene TRBJ2-2, with 8 bases matching TRBD1. Germline V gene lookup returns CDR1 LNHNV and CDR2 YYDKDF (reference sequence). The CDR3 is 16 amino acids. V lost 3 bases, J lost 6 bases, and 9 bases stayed unmatched. The CDR3 spells CATSRDRVPNAGELFF. CDR3 bases: TGTGCCACCAGCAGGGACAGGGTGCCCAACGCCGGGGAGCTGTTTTTT.

The chain uses TRBV25-1 and TRBJ1-1, with TRBD1 matching over 7 bases. Germline loops: CDR1 MGHDK, CDR2 SYGVNS. The CDR3 covers 15 residues. The J segment lost 5 bases and the V segment lost 3 bases, leaving 9 bases of the junction unmatched. This CDR3 reads CASSDPRTGSTEAFF. The CDR3 region has the DNA TGTGCCAGCAGTGACCCCAGGACAGGATCAACTGAAGCTTTCTTT.

V is TRBV28 and J is TRBJ1-1, with a tentative D call TRBD1 (6 bases). The V gene lost 11 bases and the J gene lost 4 bases, with 11 bases spanning the gap. Germline V CDR1 and CDR2: MDHEN, SYDVKM. This CDR3 is built from 11 residues. This CDR3 reads CAGVQGTEAFF. The CDR3 DNA reads TGTGCCGGGGTACAGGGCACTGAAGCTTTCTTT.

The V call is TRBV4-2, the J call TRBJ2-7; 12 bases fit TRBD2. The J call may be faulty, since TRBJ2-5 better matches the DNA end. The CDR3 extends over 19 amino acids. In germline, CDR1 is LGHNA, CDR2 YNFKEQ. The CDR3 DNA is TGTGCCAGCAGCCAAGATGGTCGGGCTAGCGGGGGGGCCGGCGAGACCCAGTACTTC. As protein: CASSQDGRASGGAGETQYF.

This chain uses TRBV20-1 with TRBJ1-2; D is perhaps TRBD1 (6 bases). The CDR3 length is 12 residues. V was cut by 3 bases and J by 4 bases, with 9 bases left in between. Germline V CDR1 and CDR2: DFQATT, SNEGSKA (reference sequence). The CDR3 sequence: CSARQGFYGYTF. The DNA for the CDR3 is TGCAGTGCTAGGCAGGGGTTCTATGGCTACACCTTC.

Remarks on this clonotype: The junction departs from germline at one end; a sequencing error may be responsible. The chain combines TRBV7-9 with TRBJ2-5, with unresolved D. Germline V gene sequence: CDR1 SEHNR, CDR2 FQNEAQ (reference sequence). CDR3 length equals 12 residues. The chain's CDR3 is CASSLALDSLFF. The CDR3 DNA follows: TGTGCCAGCAGCTTAGCGCTAGATAGTCTGTTCTTC.

This clonotype was found many times. The chain uses TRBV4-3 and TRBJ2-6; 9 bases agree with TRBD1. Per the germline V gene, CDR1 is LGHNA and CDR2 is YSLEER. Germline trimming cut 1 base from V and 4 bases from J; bases unmatched to any gene: 5. The CDR3 has 17 amino acids. The CDR3 loop reads CASSQGQGVLGANVLTF. DNA of the CDR3: TGCGCCAGCAGCCAAGGACAGGGGGTTCTGGGGGCCAACGTCCTGACTTTC.

The chain is built from TRBV12-3 or TRBV12-4 and TRBJ1-2; the D gene is possibly TRBD1 (6 bases). The CDR3 has 13 residues. V was pared by 6 bases and J by 8 bases, with 16 bases between. The CDR3, as DNA: TGTGCCAGCAGCACAAAAGGGGGGTACGGCTACACCTTC. It codes for CASSTKGGYGYTF.

Only a few counts were recorded for this clonotype. This chain links TRBV20-1 with TRBJ2-5; 12 nucleotides match TRBD2. Per germline, CDR1 DFQATT and CDR2 SNEGSKA (reference sequence). The trim removed 6 bases at V and 4 bases at J, leaving 12 bases unmatched. The CDR3 loop spans 16 amino acids. The CDR3 reads CSAARGLAGHGETQYF. The CDR3 DNA is TGCAGTGCCGCTCGAGGACTAGCGGGACACGGAGAGACCCAGTACTTC.

To note about this clonotype: Relative to the germline gene, one junction end is altered; a read error may explain this. The rearrangement links TRBV18 to TRBJ2-5; unclear D gene. The CDR3 consists of 12 residues. Per the germline V gene, CDR1 is KGHSH and CDR2 is LQKENI. This CDR3 reads CASSPLQETLYF. The DNA for the CDR3 is TGTGCCAGCTCACCGCTACAAGAGACCCTGTACTTC.

The chain carries TRBV20-1 and TRBJ2-3; perhaps TRBD2 as D (5 bases). Per germline, CDR1 DFQATT and CDR2 SNEGSKA (reference sequence). Trimming removed 5 bases at V and 2 bases at J, with 17 bases between. The CDR3 spans 15 residues. Written as DNA, the CDR3 is TGCAGTGCTGTGGTCCGGACGGGGATCACAGATACGCAGTATTTT. Its translation: CSAVVRTGITDTQYF.

This clonotype was detected once. J is TRBJ2-5 and V is TRBV4-3; possibly TRBD2 for D (6 bases). The J call may be wrong; the DNA end is better matched by TRBJ2-7. This CDR3 is built from 17 residues. Germline V gene sequence: CDR1 LGHNA, CDR2 YSLEER. The CDR3 is CASSDRAWAGSTYEQYF. As DNA, the CDR3 is TGCGCCAGCTCGGACCGCGCCTGGGCGGGGAGTACCTACGAGCAGTACTTC.